This T cell receptor (beta chain) stems from a study of shared clonotypes between healthy human individuals. The germline V gene encodes CDR1 ENHRY and CDR2 SYGVKD. Trimming took 0 bases from V and 0 from J, leaving 8 bases between them. The CDR3 extends over 15 amino acids. Only in-frame clones appear in the TCRdb table, and some are missing; sequencing was by immunoSEQ multiplex PCR. The sample contains approximately 2,000,000 clones, around 92% of which appear only once. Sequencing was done on a sample of naive CD4+ T cells from PBMCs. Subset: CD45RA+ positively selected. The chain links TRBV10-3 to TRBJ1-1, with no clear D. This clonotype originated in a young man in good health. Some clones in this sample may be carry-over from other donors' samples. CDR3: CAISESGSLNTEAFF. In DNA, the CDR3 is TGTGCCATCAGTGAGTCCGGGTCACTGAACACTGAAGCTTTCTTT.